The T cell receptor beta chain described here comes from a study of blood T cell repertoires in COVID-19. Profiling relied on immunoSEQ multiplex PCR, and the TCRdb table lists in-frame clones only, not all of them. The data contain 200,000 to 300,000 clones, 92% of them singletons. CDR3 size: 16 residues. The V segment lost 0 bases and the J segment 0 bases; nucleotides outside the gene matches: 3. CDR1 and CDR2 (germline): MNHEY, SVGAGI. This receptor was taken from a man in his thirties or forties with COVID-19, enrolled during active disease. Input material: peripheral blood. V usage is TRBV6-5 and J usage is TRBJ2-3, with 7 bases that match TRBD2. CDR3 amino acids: CASSYSRAGSTDTQYF. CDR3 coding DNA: TGTGCCAGCAGTTACTCGAGAGCGGGGAGCACAGATACGCAGTATTTT.